Presented here are 29 T cell receptor beta chains from one specimen sequenced in a study of regulatory T cells in long-lasting Graves disease. Time point noted: persistent/refractory GD, antithyroid drugs over 5 years with positive TRAb. PBMC-derived RNA was used for the TCR library. Construction of the TCR beta libraries employed iRepertoire HTBI primers in conjunction with Arm-PCR of CDR3 regions. A single record per CDR3 protein comes from TCRdb applying MiXCR to the multiplex PCR reads. Counted here are approximately 690,000 distinct CDR3 sequences, about 30% occurring once; the ten biggest clones make up around 40%. The sample in question was peripheral blood mononuclear cells (PBMCs), obtained when the disease was refractory, from a patient treated with antithyroid drugs. The receptor set was obtained from a female donor with Graves disease.

The sample holds many counts of this clonotype. V usage is TRBV28 and J usage is TRBJ1-2; D may be TRBD1 (5 bases). The ends were cut back, 7 bases at V and 4 bases at J, with 16 bases in the middle. The germline V gene encodes CDR1 MDHEN and CDR2 SYDVKM. The CDR3 is 14 residues long. CDR3 coding DNA: TGTGCCAGCACCCTTTGGGGGGTTGGCTATGGCTACACCTTC. This codes for CASTLWGVGYGYTF.

The rearrangement links TRBV28 to TRBJ2-1; 14 nucleotides match TRBD2. The CDR3 runs 15 residues. Germline V CDR1 and CDR2: MDHEN, SYDVKM. V was pared by 2 bases and J by 12 bases, with 6 bases of the junction left unmatched. For the CDR3, the DNA is TGTGCCAGCAGTTTACCCGGGACTAGCGGGAGAGGGCAGTTCTTC. Translated, it gives CASSLPGTSGRGQFF.

The chain joins TRBV3-1 to TRBJ2-4, with 7 nucleotides matching TRBD2. Trimming cost V 1 base and J 3 bases; bases outside gene matches: 9. The germline gives CDR1 LGHDT, CDR2 YNNKEL (reference sequence). CDR3 length: 17 amino acids. The CDR3 DNA follows: TGTGCCAGCAGCCAAGGGTCGGGAGGCCAGGTCAAAAACATTCAGTACTTC. It yields the protein CASSQGSGGQVKNIQYF.

This rearrangement joins TRBV20-1 to TRBJ1-2, with D maybe TRBD1 (5 bases). The germline CDR1 and CDR2 sequences are DFQATT and SNEGSKA (reference sequence). This CDR3 is 13 amino acids long. V lost 4 bases and J 8 bases, leaving 17 bases between the germline ends. The CDR3 region is CSATPGPGEGYTF. In nucleotides, the CDR3 is TGCAGTGCTACCCCGGGGCCCGGGGAGGGCTACACCTTC.

This sequence joins TRBV20-1 and TRBJ2-5; TRBD1 matches 9 bases. The length of the CDR3 is 16 residues. With 5 bases clipped from V and 4 bases from J, the junction kept 14 bases outside the gene matches. Looked up from germline, CDR1 is DFQATT and CDR2 is SNEGSKA (reference sequence). For the CDR3, the DNA is TGCAGTGCTGTATCCCCGACAGGGGGTTTGGGAGAGACCCAGTACTTC. It specifies CSAVSPTGGLGETQYF.

This clonotype has only a few counts. The chain combines TRBV20-1 with TRBJ2-2; possible D gene TRBD1, 5 bases. The CDR3 covers 15 residues. From germline, CDR1 is DFQATT and CDR2 SNEGSKA (reference sequence). V was shortened by 0 bases and J by 2 bases, with 10 bases between the two germline ends. The CDR3 reads CSARDRQGNTGELFF. The CDR3 region has the DNA TGCAGTGCTAGAGATCGGCAGGGAAACACCGGGGAGCTGTTTTTT.

This clonotype showed up many times. The chain links TRBV12-3 or TRBV12-4 to TRBJ1-6; 11 positions match TRBD1. The CDR3 is made up of 15 amino acids. Trimming removed 6 bases from V and 9 bases from J; junction bases left unmatched: 7. This chain's CDR3 is CASSRRTGGGSPLHF. CDR3 DNA sequence: TGTGCCAGCAGCCGGAGGACAGGGGGCGGTTCACCCCTCCACTTT.

This chain joins TRBV9 and TRBJ1-1, with TRBD1 as a possible D gene (6 bases). The ends were cut back, 2 bases at V and 3 bases at J, with 20 bases in the middle. CDR1 is SGDLS and CDR2 is YYNGEE in the germline V gene. The CDR3 runs 17 residues. Here the CDR3 DNA reads TGTGCCAGCAGCGTCTTCCCGCAGGGGACCCTAGACACTGAAGCTTTCTTT. Amino acid sequence: CASSVFPQGTLDTEAFF.

The chain is built from TRBV6-1 and TRBJ2-5; D possibly corresponds to TRBD1 (6 bases). Germline V gene sequence: CDR1 MNHNS, CDR2 SASEGT. V was pared by 8 bases and J by 5 bases, with 21 bases between. This CDR3 has 15 amino acids. CDR3 sequence reads: CASAWGPKFLETQYF. The CDR3 coding sequence is TGTGCCAGCGCGTGGGGGCCGAAGTTTTTGGAGACCCAGTACTTC.

The chain employs TRBV12-3 or TRBV12-4 and TRBJ1-5; D perhaps matches TRBD1 (5 bases). The CDR3 contains 20 residues. The V and J ends lost 6 bases and 1 base respectively, with 28 bases between them. The CDR3 DNA is TGTGCCAGCAGCCATCACCCCGGACGGGACTTCCTCACGAGCAATCAGCCCCAGCATTTT. Translating it yields CASSHHPGRDFLTSNQPQHF.

This clonotype was counted ten times or more. CDR3 loop: CASSGTAFNEQFF. CDR3 DNA: TGTGCCAGCAGTGGGACCGCGTTCAATGAGCAGTTCTTC. The rearrangement uses TRBV11-2 and TRBJ2-1; D is perhaps TRBD1 or TRBD2 (5 bases each). This CDR3 is built from 13 residues. Germline lookup yields CDR1 SGHAT and CDR2 FQNNGV. V was clipped by 6 bases and J by 6 bases, with 12 bases between them.

The rearrangement links TRBV6-1 to TRBJ2-7; D gene uncertain. This CDR3 is 15 amino acids long. Germline lookup yields CDR1 MNHNS and CDR2 SASEGT. V was trimmed by 5 bases and J by 3 bases, leaving 17 bases between them. The CDR3 nucleotides read TGTGCCAGCAGTAGAGACCCGACCCCCTACTACGAGCAGTACTTC. Its translation: CASSRDPTPYYEQYF.

This clonotype has a handful of counts. The V gene is TRBV20-1, the J gene TRBJ2-5; 7 bases are shared with TRBD1. This CDR3 region has 11 residues. With 6 bases clipped from V and 5 bases from J, the junction kept 3 bases outside the gene matches. Germline V CDR1 and CDR2: DFQATT, SNEGSKA (reference sequence). The CDR3, as DNA: TGCAGTGCGATACAGGGGGAGACCCAGTACTTC. This codes for CSAIQGETQYF.

The chain recombines TRBV6-2 or TRBV6-3 with TRBJ1-1; D perhaps matches TRBD1 (6 bases). Trimming pared 6 bases from V and 3 bases from J, leaving 17 bases between. The CDR3 contains 15 residues. Per germline, CDR1 MNHEY and CDR2 SVGEGT. CDR3 in amino acids: CASSTQGRVDTEAFF. The CDR3 DNA is TGTGCCAGCAGCACCCAGGGGCGGGTGGACACTGAAGCTTTCTTT.

V and J are TRBV29-1 and TRBJ2-7; no clear D. There are 11 residues in the CDR3. CDR1 is SQVTM, CDR2 ANQGSEA, per germline. V was shortened by 4 bases and J by 2 bases, with 6 bases between the two germline ends. The CDR3 sequence: CSVGFAYEQYF. The CDR3 DNA is TGCAGCGTTGGGTTTGCCTACGAGCAGTACTTC.

This clonotype showed up just once. This likely comes from a read error, as the CDR3 has no conserved phenylalanine or tryptophan at its end. The chain uses TRBV18 and TRBJ1-1; 8 nucleotides match TRBD1. The germline gives CDR1 KGHSH, CDR2 LQKENI. The CDR3 contains 14 residues. V was clipped by 3 bases and J by 4 bases; unmatched bases: 4. The CDR3 bases are TGTGCCAGCTCACCTCGGACAGGGCCCACTGAAGCTTTCCTT. Translated: CASSPRTGPTEAFL.

Written as DNA, the CDR3 is TGTGCCAGCAGGTGGGGACAGAACATCTATGGCTACACCTTC. Translated, it gives CASRWGQNIYGYTF. The V gene is TRBV6-4, the J gene TRBJ1-2; 7 nucleotides align to TRBD1. The germline CDR1 and CDR2 sequences are MRHNA and SNTAGT. The CDR3 totals 14 residues. V lost 6 bases, J lost 4 bases, and 8 bases stayed unmatched.

This chain links TRBV27 with TRBJ2-7; D is ambiguous. Trimming cost V 5 bases and J 4 bases, with 12 bases left between them. The CDR3 runs 13 residues. Germline V gene data show CDR1 as MNHEY and CDR2 as SMNVEV (reference sequence). The CDR3: CASSVPQTYEQYF. The CDR3 DNA sequence: TGTGCCAGCAGTGTACCACAGACTTACGAGCAGTACTTC.

This clonotype appeared many times. The rearrangement joins TRBV29-1 to TRBJ1-2; D remains unclear. Per the germline V gene, CDR1 is SQVTM and CDR2 is ANQGSEA. CDR3 length equals 12 residues. With 3 bases removed from V and 2 bases from J, the gap between germline ends came to 7 bases. CDR3 sequence: CSVERGNYGYTF. The CDR3 nucleotides read TGCAGCGTTGAGCGGGGAAACTATGGCTACACCTTC.

J is TRBJ2-2 and V is TRBV11-2, with a tentative D call TRBD2 (5 bases). Trimming took off 4 bases at V and 6 bases at J, with 18 bases between the two ends. CDR3 length equals 16 residues. Germline values: CDR1 SGHAT, CDR2 FQNNGV. CDR3 region: CASSWGAAPISGELFF. The CDR3 coding sequence is TGTGCCAGCAGCTGGGGAGCGGCACCGATATCCGGGGAGCTGTTTTTT.

This clonotype was seen more than once but under ten times. One junction end does not reproduce the germline sequence, and a read error may be involved. The chain has TRBV6-2 or TRBV6-3 and TRBJ2-2; TRBD1 matches at 8 bases. The CDR3 runs 14 residues. Looked up from germline, CDR1 is MNHEY and CDR2 is SVGEGT. As DNA, the CDR3 is TGTGCCAGCAGCGGACAGGGCCCCACCTGGGAGCTGTTTTTT. This sequence encodes CASSGQGPTWELFF.

At least ten counts were recorded for this clonotype. The chain uses TRBV28 and TRBJ1-2, with 9 nucleotides matching TRBD1. V lost 8 bases, J lost 9 bases, and 4 bases stayed unmatched. The CDR3 is made up of 11 amino acids. Germline V gene lookup returns CDR1 MDHEN and CDR2 SYDVKM. This CDR3 is CASGTGLSYTF. CDR3 sequence (DNA): TGTGCCAGCGGGACAGGGTTGAGCTACACCTTC.

The chain recombines TRBV29-1 with TRBJ1-1, with D unresolved. V lost 4 bases to trimming and J lost 3 bases, with 18 bases between them. Germline-derived CDR1 and CDR2 are SQVTM and ANQGSEA. This CDR3 spans 15 amino acids. Here the CDR3 DNA reads TGCAGCGTTGTAACTTCCGGCCCACCCCACACTGAAGCTTTCTTT. Its translation: CSVVTSGPPHTEAFF.

This clonotype was counted only a few times. The chain joins TRBV15 to TRBJ1-5, with D perhaps matching TRBD1 (6 bases). This CDR3 is built from 16 residues. Between the trimmed V and J ends, which lost 1 base and 5 bases, there was a span of 15 bases. Germline V gene sequence: CDR1 LNHNV, CDR2 YYDKDF (reference sequence). CDR3 sequence (DNA): TGTGCCACCAGCAGAGGGGGGGGGCGGGGGCATCAGCCCCAGCATTTT. The encoded protein is CATSRGGGRGHQPQHF.

The chain recombines TRBV30 with TRBJ1-1; no firm D call. V was cut by 0 bases and J by 5 bases, with 16 bases left in between. This CDR3 has 15 residues. The germline gives CDR1 GTSNPN, CDR2 SVGIG (reference sequence). Here the CDR3 DNA reads TGTGCCTGGAGTGTACGCGGCAGGCCGTGGACTGAAGCTTTCTTT. It yields the protein CAWSVRGRPWTEAFF.

The V gene is TRBV12-3 or TRBV12-4, the J gene TRBJ1-5; tentatively, D is TRBD1 (5 bases). Trimming shortened V by 5 bases and J by 0 bases, and 11 bases separated the two germline ends. CDR3 length equals 15 residues. CDR3 DNA: TGTGCCAGCAGTCGTGAGGGACTTAGCAATCAGCCCCAGCATTTT. It translates to CASSREGLSNQPQHF.

The chain combines TRBV19 with TRBJ1-5; D may be TRBD1 (5 bases). The CDR3 totals 16 residues. Germline lookup yields CDR1 LNHDA and CDR2 SQIVND (reference sequence). Trimming cost V 8 bases and J 11 bases, with 28 bases left between them. DNA of the CDR3: TGTGCCAGTGCCCACCTTTGGGCCGCGGGGGACGGAGCCCAGCATTTT. Protein: CASAHLWAAGDGAQHF.

V gene TRBV20-1 combines with J gene TRBJ2-7; perhaps TRBD2 as D (6 bases). Germline V gene sequence: CDR1 DFQATT, CDR2 SNEGSKA (reference sequence). The CDR3 is 13 amino acids. V lost 5 bases, J lost 6 bases, and 17 bases lay in between. CDR3 DNA sequence: TGCAGTGCTTGCATACGGGACTGGGGCGAGCAGTACTTC. This codes for CSACIRDWGEQYF.

The chain employs TRBV24-1 and TRBJ2-3, with unresolved D. Trimming removed 12 bases from V and 0 bases from J, with 15 bases in between. This CDR3 has 14 amino acids. Germline CDR1 and CDR2: KGHDR and SFDVKD. CDR3: CAVLVVGSTDTQYF. The CDR3 nucleotides are TGTGCCGTCCTAGTTGTGGGGAGCACAGATACGCAGTATTTT.